These 16 T cell receptor beta chains were sequenced from one sample in a study of Ad26.COV2.S vaccination and SARS-CoV-2 variants. The assay was immunoSEQ multiplex PCR, and TCRdb's table has in-frame clones only and misses some. Of 300,000 to 350,000 clones listed, 75% to 90% were seen once; the top ten hold roughly 5%. Stated treatment: about 20 received Ad26.COV2.S at low or high dose, single or two shots; 5 received placebo; per-sample allocation not given. At day 63 after the first vaccine or placebo injection, samples were drawn. This specimen was peripheral blood, taken in a trial of Ad26.COV2.S vaccine versus placebo. The receptors were gathered from a person aged 18-60 years who received the Ad26.COV2.S COVID-19 vaccine or a placebo.

The chain uses TRBV5-1 and TRBJ2-3, with 10 bases fitting TRBD2. This CDR3 is 15 amino acids long. Germline loops: CDR1 SGHRS, CDR2 YFSETQ. J lost 3 bases, V lost 4 bases, and 5 bases had no gene match. CDR3 in DNA: TGCGCCAGCAGCGAGGGGACTAGCGCAACAGATACGCAGTATTTT. Protein: CASSEGTSATDTQYF.

The chain has TRBV7-3 and TRBJ1-1; the match to TRBD1 covers 9 bases. The ends lost 2 bases at V and 2 bases at J; junction bases unmatched: 6. This CDR3 has 16 residues. Germline V CDR1 and CDR2: SGHTA, FQGTGA. The CDR3 here is CASSLAPTGGNTEAFF. The CDR3 DNA sequence: TGTGCCAGCAGCTTAGCGCCGACAGGGGGAAACACTGAAGCTTTCTTT. The whole variable domain, filled in from reference TRBV7-3 and TRBJ1-1, reads GAGVSQTPSNKVTEKGKYVELRCDPISGHTALYWYRQSLGQGPEFLIYFQGTGAADDSGLPNDRFFAVRPEGSVSTLKIQRTERGDSAVYLCASSLAPTGGNTEAFFGQGTRLTVV.

The chain employs TRBV30 and TRBJ2-2, with 9 bases matching TRBD2. The germline V gene has CDR1 GTSNPN and CDR2 SVGIG (reference sequence). J gave up 2 bases and V 2 bases, and 3 bases lay outside the gene matches. CDR3 size: 15 residues. CDR3: CAWSPGLANTGELFF. The CDR3 nucleotides read TGTGCCTGGAGTCCGGGACTAGCTAACACCGGGGAGCTGTTTTTT.

This clone appeared once. The chain couples TRBV7-6 to TRBJ2-2, with a weak D call TRBD1 (6 bases). CDR3 length equals 15 residues. Germline CDR1 SGHVS, CDR2 FNYEAQ. Trimming removed 5 bases at V and 5 bases at J, with 15 bases between. The CDR3 protein is CASSTVRGWTGELFF. Here the CDR3 DNA reads TGTGCCAGCAGCACAGTCAGGGGCTGGACCGGGGAGCTGTTTTTT.

The genes are TRBV29-1 and TRBJ2-3; 8 bases line up with TRBD2. The CDR3 sequence is 15 residues long. V lost 7 bases and J lost 2; bases outside the gene matches: 11. CDR1 and CDR2 from the germline V gene are SQVTM and ANQGSEA. CDR3: CSGSSTSEYTDTQYF. CDR3 DNA sequence: TGCAGCGGTTCATCGACTAGCGAGTACACAGATACGCAGTATTTT.

The genes are TRBV14 and TRBJ2-3, with D possibly matching TRBD1 (5 bases). Trimming shortened V by 4 bases and J by 9 bases, and 8 bases separated the two germline ends. Per the germline V gene, CDR1 is SGHDN and CDR2 is FVKESK. CDR3 length equals 11 residues. In DNA form, the CDR3 reads TGTGCCAGCAGCCTACAGGACACGCAGTATTTT. Its translation is CASSLQDTQYF. The full variable domain, completed using reference TRBV14 and TRBJ2-3, is EAGVTQFPSHSVIEKGQTVTLRCDPISGHDNLYWYRRVMGKEIKFLLHFVKESKQDESGMPNNRFLAERTGGTYSTLKVQPAELEDSGVYFCASSLQDTQYFGPGTRLTVL.

This chain uses TRBV28 with TRBJ1-1; the D is unclear. V was trimmed by 6 bases and J by 0 bases, leaving 11 bases between them. Germline V lookup: CDR1 MDHEN, CDR2 SYDVKM. The CDR3 consists of 14 residues. CDR3 region: CASRGWRLNTEAFF. The CDR3 DNA follows: TGTGCCAGCAGGGGGTGGCGGCTGAACACTGAAGCTTTCTTT.

The genes are TRBV5-1 and TRBJ2-2; D call uncertain. Per germline, CDR1 SGHRS and CDR2 YFSETQ. The CDR3 is 16 residues long. Trimming removed 0 bases at V and 0 bases at J, with 9 bases between. This CDR3 reads CASSLEAASNTGELFF. The CDR3 region has the DNA TGCGCCAGCAGCTTGGAAGCAGCCTCGAACACCGGGGAGCTGTTTTTT.

The J gene is TRBJ2-7, the V gene TRBV15; perhaps TRBD2 as D (5 bases). The V end lost 1 base, the J end lost 6 bases, and 7 bases lay between the germline ends. CDR3 length: 12 residues. Germline loops: CDR1 LNHNV, CDR2 YYDKDF (reference sequence). CDR3 region: CATSRAEGEQYF. CDR3 nucleotide sequence: TGTGCCACCAGCAGAGCCGAGGGCGAGCAGTACTTC.

The J gene is TRBJ1-5, the V gene TRBV15; the D gene is possibly TRBD1 (5 bases). V was pared by 1 base and J by 6 bases, with 16 bases between. The CDR3 has 16 residues. CDR1 is LNHNV and CDR2 is YYDKDF in the germline V gene (reference sequence). This chain's CDR3 is CATSRALPGGGQPQHF. CDR3 coding DNA: TGTGCCACCAGCAGAGCGCTTCCGGGGGGAGGTCAGCCCCAGCATTTT.

This chain joins TRBV11-2 and TRBJ2-2, with 9 bases fitting TRBD2. Germline CDR1 and CDR2: SGHAT and FQNNGV. This CDR3 region has 15 residues. J was trimmed by 4 bases and V by 4 bases; bases with no gene match: 4. The CDR3 DNA sequence: TGTGCCAGCAGCTCCCGACTAGCGGCCACCGGGGAGCTGTTTTTT. Amino acids: CASSSRLAATGELFF.

This rearrangement joins TRBV5-4 to TRBJ1-1; perhaps TRBD1 as D (6 bases). The germline CDR1 and CDR2 sequences are SGHNT and YYREEE (reference sequence). V lost 3 bases and J 1 base, leaving 13 bases between the germline ends. The CDR3 covers 15 residues. The CDR3 loop is CASSSRQASNTEAFF. CDR3 nucleotide sequence: TGTGCCAGCAGCTCCAGACAGGCGTCGAACACTGAAGCTTTCTTT.

V usage is TRBV13 and J usage is TRBJ1-1; weak D call: TRBD1 (5 bases). V shed 0 bases and J shed 3 bases, with 14 bases lying between them. The CDR3 consists of 16 residues. The germline CDR1 and CDR2 sequences are PRHDT and FYEKMQ (reference sequence). CDR3 sequence reads: CASSLGQGRGDTEAFF. In nucleotides, the CDR3 is TGTGCCAGCAGCTTAGGTCAGGGTCGTGGGGACACTGAAGCTTTCTTT.

The rearrangement joins TRBV19 to TRBJ1-4; possible D gene TRBD1, 5 bases. The V end was cut by 6 bases, the J end by 8 bases, with 16 bases between. Per germline, CDR1 LNHDA and CDR2 SQIVND (reference sequence). The CDR3 is 14 amino acids. In DNA form, the CDR3 reads TGTGCCAGTAGCCTAAAGGGGCGCGAGGAAAAACTGTTTTTT. It yields the protein CASSLKGREEKLFF.

Written as DNA, the CDR3 is TGTGCCAGCTCACCACTTGCTAGCGCTGAGCAGTTCTTC. It codes for CASSPLASAEQFF. V usage is TRBV18 and J usage is TRBJ2-1; a possible D gene is TRBD2 (6 bases). Trimming removed 1 base from V and 9 bases from J, with 10 bases in between. CDR1 and CDR2 (germline): KGHSH, LQKENI. The CDR3 is made up of 13 amino acids.

V and J are TRBV5-1 and TRBJ2-1; 9 bases are shared with TRBD2. The J segment lost 3 bases and the V segment lost 0 bases, leaving 4 bases of the junction unmatched. Germline CDR1 and CDR2: SGHRS and YFSETQ. The CDR3 is made up of 16 amino acids. The CDR3 reads CASSLAGSGSYNEQFF. CDR3 nucleotide sequence: TGCGCCAGCAGCTTGGCTGGTAGCGGGAGCTACAATGAGCAGTTCTTC.